This T cell receptor (beta chain) comes out of a study of cytotoxic CD8 clonotypes in ibrutinib-treated CLL. The protocol was immunoSEQ multiplex PCR, while the TCRdb copy is restricted to in-frame clones and leaves out a portion. The sample contains more than 200,000 clones, about 75% of which appear only once. This receptor was obtained from a human donor with chronic lymphocytic leukemia. Here the sequenced sample was PBMCs, taken after 12 months of ibrutinib treatment.

The CDR3 sequence is CASMLGGLAYNEQFF. DNA of the CDR3: TGTGCCAGCATGCTCGGAGGGCTAGCCTACAATGAGCAGTTCTTC. The rearrangement joins TRBV7-2 to TRBJ2-1, with a weak D call TRBD2 (6 bases). There are 15 residues in the CDR3. The germline V gene encodes CDR1 SGHTA and CDR2 FQGNSA. V was pared by 7 bases and J by 2 bases, with 15 bases between.